The 3 T cell receptor beta chains reported below all come from one sample, sequenced in a study of beta chain features in type 1 diabetes. General study results and limits: All four CD4+ subsets of Type 1 diabetes patients contained TCRB CDR3s that were moderately but significantly shorter.

Expressed TCRB transcripts were sequenced because the entire RNA isolate underwent reverse transcription. Generated by immunoSEQ multiplex PCR, the TCRdb table keeps only in-frame clones and is missing some. The sample lists about 700,000 clones; over 10% were seen once. The antigens of these receptors remain unknown. The sample taken for sequencing was naive CD4+ T cells from blood. The receptors shown here come from a man aged 18-30 years with type 1 diabetes.

The J gene is TRBJ2-2, the V gene TRBV2; D uncertain. Trimming pared 6 bases from V and 6 bases from J, leaving 11 bases between. The CDR3 consists of 13 residues. Germline V CDR1 and CDR2: SNHLY, FYNNEI. CDR3 residues: CASRVNIAGELFF. CDR3 DNA: TGTGCCAGCAGGGTTAATATCGCCGGGGAGCTGTTTTTT.

This chain joins TRBV30 and TRBJ1-6, with 7 nucleotides matching TRBD1. Germline-derived CDR1 and CDR2 are GTSNPN and SVGIG (reference sequence). The CDR3 consists of 14 residues. V shed 3 bases, J shed 7 bases, and the junction held 6 bases outside the gene matches. CDR3 coding DNA: TGTGCCTGGAGCCGACAGGGAGAGAATTCACCCCTCCACTTT. Protein sequence: CAWSRQGENSPLHF.

The chain joins TRBV10-3 to TRBJ2-7, with 7 bases matching TRBD1. Per the germline V gene, CDR1 is ENHRY and CDR2 is SYGVKD. The junction had 5 bases not matched to a gene; V was cut back by 6 bases and J by 3 bases. The CDR3 covers 13 residues. For the CDR3, the DNA is TGTGCCATCAGCCAAGGGGGCTTCTACGAGCAGTACTTC. This translates into CAISQGGFYEQYF.